This T cell receptor (beta chain) is drawn from a study of CD8 T cells in Susac syndrome. Overall study context: Blood was drawn from Susac syndrome patients while they were therapy-naive, on corticosteroids, or on intravenous immunoglobulin alone.

V lost 2 bases, J lost 5 bases, and 6 bases lay in between. The CDR3 length is 11 residues. The germline V gene has CDR1 GTSNPN and CDR2 SVGIG (reference sequence). RNA amounts of roughly 0.5 to 1 ug underwent reverse transcription with random hexamers. TCRdb reprocessed the immunoSEQ multiplex PCR reads with MiXCR, giving one entry per CDR3 protein. The data contain 120,000 or so distinct CDR3 sequences, nearly 96% of them singletons. This TCR came from a human donor with Susac syndrome. The chain uses TRBV30 and TRBJ1-1; tentative D call: TRBD1 (6 bases). The sequenced sample was CD4+ T cells from PBMCs. CDR3 in amino acids: CAWSQGTEAFF. CDR3 coding DNA: TGTGCCTGGAGTCAGGGGACTGAAGCTTTCTTT.